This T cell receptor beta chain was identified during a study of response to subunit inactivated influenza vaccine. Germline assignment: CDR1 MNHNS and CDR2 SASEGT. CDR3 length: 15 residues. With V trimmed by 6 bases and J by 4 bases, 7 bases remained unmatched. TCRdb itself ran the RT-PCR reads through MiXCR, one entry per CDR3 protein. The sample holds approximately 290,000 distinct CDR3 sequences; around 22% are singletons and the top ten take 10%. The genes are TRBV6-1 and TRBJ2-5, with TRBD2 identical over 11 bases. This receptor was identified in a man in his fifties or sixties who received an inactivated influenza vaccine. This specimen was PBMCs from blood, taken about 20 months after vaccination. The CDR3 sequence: CASRGLAGGRETQYF. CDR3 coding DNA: TGTGCCAGCAGAGGCCTAGCGGGGGGTAGAGAGACCCAGTACTTC.